Below, 18 T cell receptor beta chains from the same sample are listed, as sequenced in a study of cytomegalovirus exposure and HLA in healthy donors listed by TCRdb under 2017. Preparation of the library involved the immunoSEQ multiplex PCR assay. The multiplex PCR relied on a mix of 60 forward primers for TCR Vbeta segments and 13 reverse primers for TCR Jbeta segments. The clones in this table, taken by TCRdb from immuneACCESS, are in-frame only. Not every clone is retained; where verified, under half of the shortfall comes from an unresolved V gene, and the cause of the rest is unknown. For this sample the table gives around 150,000 clones, of which around 80% were detected only once. Together, the top ten hold over 1.1% of the sample. Source material: PBMCs. The receptors shown here come from a man younger than 35 in good health and CMV-seronegative.

The CDR3, as DNA: TGTGCCAGCCGGGGGTGGGCCTCCTACGAGCAGTACTTC. It yields the protein CASRGWASYEQYF. V gene TRBV2 combines with J gene TRBJ2-7, with D possibly matching TRBD2 (6 bases). V lost 8 bases and J 0 bases, leaving 11 bases between the germline ends. The germline CDR1 and CDR2 sequences are SNHLY and FYNNEI. This CDR3 has 13 amino acids.

This clone was seen a handful of times. Different DNA sequences within this sample yield the same CDR3. V is TRBV7-2 and J is TRBJ1-2; 8 bases are shared with TRBD1. V lost 5 bases, J lost 4 bases, and 3 bases stayed unmatched. Germline V gene sequence: CDR1 SGHTA, CDR2 FQGNSA. This CDR3 has 13 amino acids. CDR3 DNA sequence: TGTGCCAGCAGCCAGGGGGCCGGCTATGGCTACACCTTC. Protein product: CASSQGAGYGYTF.

This clone was detected only a few times. The V gene is TRBV6-1, the J gene TRBJ2-7, with D perhaps TRBD1 (6 bases). Germline lookup yields CDR1 MNHNS and CDR2 SASEGT. The CDR3 extends over 13 amino acids. Trimming cost V 3 bases and J 5 bases, with 11 bases left between them. The CDR3, as DNA: TGTGCCAGCAGTGAGGGGGCGAACGACGAGCAGTACTTC. Protein product: CASSEGANDEQYF.

This chain joins TRBV5-1 and TRBJ1-5; D gene ambiguous. Germline V lookup: CDR1 SGHRS, CDR2 YFSETQ. The CDR3 extends over 13 amino acids. Trimming stripped 4 bases from V and 2 bases from J, with 7 bases between. The CDR3: CASSHMGNQPQHF. The DNA for the CDR3 is TGCGCCAGCAGCCACATGGGCAATCAGCCCCAGCATTTT.

The chain has TRBV6-1 and TRBJ2-7, with 9 bases fitting TRBD2. Germline loops: CDR1 MNHNS, CDR2 SASEGT. The CDR3 is 14 amino acids. The ends lost 7 bases at V and 5 bases at J; junction bases unmatched: 9. The CDR3 loop is CASTWVAGVDEQYF. The CDR3 bases are TGTGCCAGCACGTGGGTAGCGGGAGTGGACGAGCAGTACTTC.

The chain combines TRBV4-3 with TRBJ1-1; D is uncertain. The germline CDR1 and CDR2 sequences are LGHNA and YSLEER. With 3 bases removed from V and 3 bases from J, the gap between germline ends came to 11 bases. The CDR3 length is 14 residues. In DNA, the CDR3 is TGCGCCAGCAGCCAGGCCCTTTGGTACACTGAAGCTTTCTTT. Its translation: CASSQALWYTEAFF.

This clone was counted between two and nine times. The chain links TRBV27 to TRBJ2-7; D possibly corresponds to TRBD2 (5 bases). V shed 5 bases and J shed 7 bases, with 12 bases lying between them. The CDR3 length is 12 residues. In germline, CDR1 is MNHEY, CDR2 SMNVEV (reference sequence). In nucleotides, the CDR3 is TGTGCCAGCAGTAACGGAGGAGGAGAGCAGTACTTC. This translates into CASSNGGGEQYF.

The chain recombines TRBV29-1 with TRBJ2-1; D ambiguous. Germline V gene lookup returns CDR1 SQVTM and CDR2 ANQGSEA. CDR3 length: 12 residues. The V and J ends lost 1 base and 5 bases respectively, with 6 bases between them. CDR3 nucleotides: TGCAGCGTTGAAGGGCAACACAATGAGCAGTTCTTC. This encodes CSVEGQHNEQFF.

The chain is built from TRBV27 and TRBJ2-7; D call uncertain. The CDR3 has 13 residues. Trimming stripped 6 bases from V and 3 bases from J, with 12 bases between. Germline-derived CDR1 and CDR2 are MNHEY and SMNVEV (reference sequence). CDR3 sequence reads: CASRVGSGYEQYF. The CDR3 coding sequence is TGTGCCAGCAGGGTTGGTAGTGGCTACGAGCAGTACTTC.

This clone was seen a handful of times. V gene TRBV6-5 combines with J gene TRBJ1-1, with TRBD1 identical over 8 bases. Trimming cost V 5 bases and J 3 bases; bases outside gene matches: 2. CDR1 is MNHEY, CDR2 SVGAGI, per germline. CDR3 length equals 13 residues. This CDR3 is CASSVQGDTEAFF. The CDR3, as DNA: TGTGCCAGCAGTGTACAGGGGGACACTGAAGCTTTCTTT.

The sample holds many counts of this clone. The chain has TRBV5-4 and TRBJ2-3; no definite D call. Trimming left V 4 bases short and J 5 bases short, with 8 bases between. The CDR3 is 12 residues long. The germline V gene encodes CDR1 SGHNT and CDR2 YYREEE (reference sequence). CDR3 DNA: TGTGCCAGCAGCCCCGACTTAGATACGCAGTATTTT. It specifies CASSPDLDTQYF.

The rearrangement joins TRBV30 to TRBJ2-5, with a weak D call TRBD1 (6 bases). The CDR3 loop spans 15 amino acids. CDR1 and CDR2 from the germline V gene are GTSNPN and SVGIG (reference sequence). V lost 3 bases to trimming and J lost 1 base, with 15 bases between them. The CDR3, as DNA: TGTGCCTGGAGCGAAGGGCAGGGGCCCCAAGAGACCCAGTACTTC. This sequence encodes CAWSEGQGPQETQYF.

For the CDR3, the DNA is TGTGCCAGCAGTTACTCGGCAGGGCGGAACACTGAAGCTTTCTTT. Its protein product is CASSYSAGRNTEAFF. The gene calls are TRBV6-6 and TRBJ1-1, with D possibly matching TRBD1 (5 bases). This CDR3 has 15 amino acids. Germline CDR1 reads MNHNY; CDR2 reads SVGAGI (reference sequence). Trimming shortened V by 0 bases and J by 1 base, and 9 bases separated the two germline ends.

The chain is built from TRBV6-1 and TRBJ1-3, with D unclear. Deletions cut 6 bases from V and 0 bases from J, with 12 bases between. The CDR3 length is 15 residues. Germline V gene sequence: CDR1 MNHNS, CDR2 SASEGT. CDR3 coding DNA: TGTGCCAGCAGCACGGTACTACTCTCTGGAAACACCATATATTTT. It specifies CASSTVLLSGNTIYF.

The J gene is TRBJ1-2, the V gene TRBV27, with 8 bases identical to TRBD1. Germline V gene lookup returns CDR1 MNHEY and CDR2 SMNVEV (reference sequence). The CDR3 sequence is 15 residues long. Losses at the gene ends were 0 bases for V and 7 bases for J; bases not matched to a gene: 7. CDR3 region: CASSLSGRGPVGYTF. The CDR3 DNA reads as TGTGCCAGCAGTTTATCGGGCAGGGGGCCGGTTGGCTACACCTTC.

This clone has a single count. This chain connects TRBV10-2 to TRBJ2-1, with 10 bases fitting TRBD2. After removal of 5 bases from V and 8 bases from J, the junction contained 6 bases not matched to a gene. This CDR3 comprises 14 residues. The germline CDR1 and CDR2 sequences are WSHSY and SAAADI. CDR3 region: CASSPASGSYEQFF. The DNA for the CDR3 is TGCGCCAGCAGTCCTGCTAGCGGGAGCTATGAGCAGTTCTTC.

V gene TRBV30 combines with J gene TRBJ2-1, with 7 bases identical to TRBD2. This CDR3 is built from 12 residues. Germline V CDR1 and CDR2: GTSNPN, SVGIG (reference sequence). The CDR3 reads CGSGRSYNEQFF. CDR3 nucleotide sequence: TGTGGTTCCGGGAGGTCTTACAATGAGCAGTTCTTC.

V and J are TRBV6-5 and TRBJ2-5; D possibly corresponds to TRBD2 (6 bases). V was shortened by 6 bases and J by 5 bases, with 19 bases between the two germline ends. Germline lookup yields CDR1 MNHEY and CDR2 SVGAGI. The CDR3 contains 15 residues. The CDR3 nucleotides read TGTGCCAGCAGCCACAATACGGGAGTTGGGGAGACCCAGTACTTC. Translated, it gives CASSHNTGVGETQYF.